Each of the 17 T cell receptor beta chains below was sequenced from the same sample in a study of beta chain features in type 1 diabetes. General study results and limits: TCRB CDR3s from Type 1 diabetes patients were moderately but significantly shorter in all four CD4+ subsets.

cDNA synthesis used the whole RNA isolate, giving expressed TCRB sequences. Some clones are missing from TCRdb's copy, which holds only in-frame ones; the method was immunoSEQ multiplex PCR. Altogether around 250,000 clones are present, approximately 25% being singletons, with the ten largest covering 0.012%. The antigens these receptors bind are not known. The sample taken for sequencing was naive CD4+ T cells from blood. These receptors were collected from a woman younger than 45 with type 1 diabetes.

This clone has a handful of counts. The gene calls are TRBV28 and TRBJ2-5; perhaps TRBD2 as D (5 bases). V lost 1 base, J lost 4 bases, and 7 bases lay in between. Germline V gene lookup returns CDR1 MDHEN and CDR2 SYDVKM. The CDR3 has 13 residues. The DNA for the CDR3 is TGTGCCAGCAGTTTATTTCGGGGAGAGACCCAGTACTTC. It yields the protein CASSLFRGETQYF.

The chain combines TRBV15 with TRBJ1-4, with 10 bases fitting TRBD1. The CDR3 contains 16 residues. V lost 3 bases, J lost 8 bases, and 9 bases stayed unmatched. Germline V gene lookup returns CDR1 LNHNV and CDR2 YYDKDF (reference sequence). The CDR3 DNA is TGTGCCACCAGCAGGACAGGGGGCGCGATGGTCGAAAAACTGTTTTTT. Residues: CATSRTGGAMVEKLFF.

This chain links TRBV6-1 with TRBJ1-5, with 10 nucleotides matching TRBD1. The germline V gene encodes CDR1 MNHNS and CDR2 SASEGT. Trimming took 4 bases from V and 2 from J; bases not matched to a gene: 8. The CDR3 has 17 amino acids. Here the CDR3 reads CASSAGTGVDGNQPQHF. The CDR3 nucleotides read TGTGCCAGCAGTGCCGGGACAGGGGTTGATGGCAATCAGCCCCAGCATTTT.

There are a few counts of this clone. The CDR3 region has the DNA TGCGCCAGCAGCCAAGGAGGAGGGGCCTACGAGCAGTACTTC. Amino acids: CASSQGGGAYEQYF. The chain links TRBV4-1 to TRBJ2-7, with D possibly matching TRBD2 (6 bases). Trimming shortened V by 1 base and J by 2 bases, and 9 bases separated the two germline ends. The V gene's germline CDR1 is MGHRA and CDR2 YSYEKL. The CDR3 length is 14 residues.

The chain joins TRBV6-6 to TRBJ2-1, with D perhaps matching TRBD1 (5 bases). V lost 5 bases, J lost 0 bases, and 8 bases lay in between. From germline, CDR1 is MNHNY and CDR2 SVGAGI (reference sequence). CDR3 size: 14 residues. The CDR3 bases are TGTGCCAGCAGTGACAGAGTCTCCTACAATGAGCAGTTCTTC. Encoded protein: CASSDRVSYNEQFF.

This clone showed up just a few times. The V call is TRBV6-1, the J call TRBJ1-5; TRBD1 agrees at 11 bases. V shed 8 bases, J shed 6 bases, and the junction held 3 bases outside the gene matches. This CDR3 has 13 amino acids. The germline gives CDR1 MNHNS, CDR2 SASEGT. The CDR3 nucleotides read TGTGCCAGCGGGACAGGGGGTATTCAGCCCCAGCATTTT. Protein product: CASGTGGIQPQHF.

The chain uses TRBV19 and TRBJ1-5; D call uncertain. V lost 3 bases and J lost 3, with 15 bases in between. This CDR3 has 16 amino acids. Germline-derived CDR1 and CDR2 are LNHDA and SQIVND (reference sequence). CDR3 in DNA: TGTGCCAGTAGTATCCCCAGCTACATAGCCAATCAGCCCCAGCATTTT. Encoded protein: CASSIPSYIANQPQHF.

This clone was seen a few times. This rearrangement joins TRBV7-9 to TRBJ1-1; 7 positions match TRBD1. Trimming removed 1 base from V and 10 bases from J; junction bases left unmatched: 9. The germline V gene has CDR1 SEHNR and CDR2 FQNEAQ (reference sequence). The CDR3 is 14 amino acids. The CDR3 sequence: CASSLEAVAGGAFF. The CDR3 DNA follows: TGTGCCAGCAGCTTAGAAGCGGTGGCAGGGGGAGCTTTCTTT.

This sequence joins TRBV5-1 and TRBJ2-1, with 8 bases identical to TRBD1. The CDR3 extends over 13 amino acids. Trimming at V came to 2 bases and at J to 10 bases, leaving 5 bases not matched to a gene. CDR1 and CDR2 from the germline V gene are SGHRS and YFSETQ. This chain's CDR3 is CASSFERTGEQFF. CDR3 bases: TGCGCCAGCAGCTTCGAACGGACAGGGGAGCAGTTCTTC.

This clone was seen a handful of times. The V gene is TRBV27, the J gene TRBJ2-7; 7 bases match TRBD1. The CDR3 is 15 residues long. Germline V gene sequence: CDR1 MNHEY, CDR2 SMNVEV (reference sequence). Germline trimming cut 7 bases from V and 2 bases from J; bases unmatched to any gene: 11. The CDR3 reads CASIRNGQGAYEQYF. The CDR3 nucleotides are TGTGCCAGCATTAGAAACGGGCAGGGGGCCTACGAGCAGTACTTC.

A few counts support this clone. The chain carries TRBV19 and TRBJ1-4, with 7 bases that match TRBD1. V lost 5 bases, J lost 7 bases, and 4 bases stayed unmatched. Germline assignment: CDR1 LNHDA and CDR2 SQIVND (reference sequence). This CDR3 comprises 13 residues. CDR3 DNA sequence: TGTGCCAGTAGTTTCGACAGGGTTGAAAAACTGTTTTTT. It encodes CASSFDRVEKLFF.

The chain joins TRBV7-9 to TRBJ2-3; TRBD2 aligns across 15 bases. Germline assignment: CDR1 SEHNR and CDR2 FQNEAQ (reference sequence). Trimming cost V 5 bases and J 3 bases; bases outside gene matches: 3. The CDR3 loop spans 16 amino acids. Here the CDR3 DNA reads TGTGCCAGCAGCCCAGGGACTAGCGGGAGGACAGATACGCAGTATTTT. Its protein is CASSPGTSGRTDTQYF.

The CDR3 bases are TGCGCCAGCAGCTCAGCCGGGACAGGGAGAGGGACCGGGGAGCTGTTTTTT. Translated, it gives CASSSAGTGRGTGELFF. The chain has TRBV5-1 and TRBJ2-2; 9 bases match TRBD1. With V trimmed by 3 bases and J by 5 bases, 11 bases remained unmatched. The CDR3 spans 17 residues. CDR1 and CDR2 from the germline V gene are SGHRS and YFSETQ.

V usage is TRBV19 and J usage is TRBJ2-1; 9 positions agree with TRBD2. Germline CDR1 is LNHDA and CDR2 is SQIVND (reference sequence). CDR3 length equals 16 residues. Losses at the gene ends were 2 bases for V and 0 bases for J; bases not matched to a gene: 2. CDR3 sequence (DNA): TGTGCCAGTAGTATACTAGCGGGAAGCTCCTACAATGAGCAGTTCTTC. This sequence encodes CASSILAGSSYNEQFF.

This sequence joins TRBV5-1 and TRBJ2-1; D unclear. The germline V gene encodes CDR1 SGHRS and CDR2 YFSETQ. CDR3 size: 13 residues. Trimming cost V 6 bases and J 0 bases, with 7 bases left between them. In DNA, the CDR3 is TGCGCCAGCAAGTCTAGCTCCTACAATGAGCAGTTCTTC. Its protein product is CASKSSSYNEQFF.

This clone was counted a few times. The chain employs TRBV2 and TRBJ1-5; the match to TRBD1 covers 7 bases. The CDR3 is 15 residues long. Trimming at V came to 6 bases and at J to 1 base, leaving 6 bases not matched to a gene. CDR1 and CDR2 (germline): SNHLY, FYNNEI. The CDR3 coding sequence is TGTGCCAGCAGCTTTCCGGGACAGAGCAATCAGCCCCAGCATTTT. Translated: CASSFPGQSNQPQHF.

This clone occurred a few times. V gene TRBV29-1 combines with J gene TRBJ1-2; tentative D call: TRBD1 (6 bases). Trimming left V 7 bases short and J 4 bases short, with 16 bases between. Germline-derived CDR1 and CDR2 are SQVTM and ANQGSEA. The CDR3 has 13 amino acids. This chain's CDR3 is CSAATGTFYGYTF. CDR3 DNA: TGCAGCGCCGCGACAGGTACTTTCTATGGCTACACCTTC. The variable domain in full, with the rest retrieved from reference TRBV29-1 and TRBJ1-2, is SAVISQKPSRDICQRGTSLTIQCQVDSQVTMMFWYRQQPGQSLTLIATANQGSEATYESGFVIDKFPISRPNLTFSTLTVSNMSPEDSSIYLCSAATGTFYGYTFGSGTRLTVV.